This T cell receptor beta chain was sequenced in a study of identical twins. As regards this clonotype: Its antigen is as yet unknown.

The V and J ends lost 5 bases and 6 bases, in that order; junction bases with no gene match: 9. The germline V gene encodes CDR1 MNHNS and CDR2 SASEGT. The CDR3 length is 14 residues. One entry per CDR3 protein results from TCRdb running MiXCR on the 5' RACE reads. The sample shows some 790,000 distinct CDR3 sequences, over 15% of them seen only once. Broader study findings: Abundant cord blood beta clonotypes carried fewer insertions; memory repertoires showed none.

The same data also went into a second study, on T cells expressing NK-cell markers. From that report: CD3+CD56+NKG2C+, CD3+CD56+NKG2C- and CD3+CD56-NKG2C+ T cells, once sorted, supplied the TCR beta repertoires. Out of eight donors sequenced, seven tested HCMV-seropositive and the remaining one seronegative. The study found these clonotypes also leading the CD3+CD56-NKG2C+ fraction in a few donors.

The clonotype originates from a woman between 18 and 29 years old in good health. This chain uses TRBV6-1 with TRBJ2-7; 8 bases are a match to TRBD1. Sequenced: PBMCs. The DNA of the CDR3 is TGTGCCAGCAGTCTTGGGACAGGTTCCAGCGAGCAGTACTTC. Encoded protein: CASSLGTGSSEQYF.